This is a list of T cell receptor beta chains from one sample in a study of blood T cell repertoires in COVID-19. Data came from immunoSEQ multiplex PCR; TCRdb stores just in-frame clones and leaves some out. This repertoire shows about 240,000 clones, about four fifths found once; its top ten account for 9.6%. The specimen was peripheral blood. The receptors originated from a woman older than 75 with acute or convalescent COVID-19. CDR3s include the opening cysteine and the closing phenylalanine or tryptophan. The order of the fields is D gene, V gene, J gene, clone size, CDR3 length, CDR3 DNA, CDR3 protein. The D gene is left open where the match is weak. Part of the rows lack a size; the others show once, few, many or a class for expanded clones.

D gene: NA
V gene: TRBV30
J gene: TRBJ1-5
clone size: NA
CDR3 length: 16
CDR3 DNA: TGTGCCTGGACTCAGGGCGGGCGGGGGAGCAATCAGCCCCAGCATTTT
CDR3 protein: CAWTQGGRGSNQPQHF

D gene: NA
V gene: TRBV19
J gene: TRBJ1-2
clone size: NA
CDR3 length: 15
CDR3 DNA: TGTGCCAGTAGCACTCCCCGTCAGCGTAACTATGGCTACACCTTC
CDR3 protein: CASSTPRQRNYGYTF

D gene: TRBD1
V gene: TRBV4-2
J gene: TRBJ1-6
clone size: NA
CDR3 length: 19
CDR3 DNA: TGTGCCAGCAGCCAAGGTGGCCGCCGGGACAGCGCCTATAATTCACCCCTCCACTTT
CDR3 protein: CASSQGGRRDSAYNSPLHF

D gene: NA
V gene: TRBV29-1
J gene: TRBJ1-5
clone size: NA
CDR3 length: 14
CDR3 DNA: TGCAGCGTTGTAACCGGGTCTAGCAATCAGCCCCAGCATTTT
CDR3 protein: CSVVTGSSNQPQHF

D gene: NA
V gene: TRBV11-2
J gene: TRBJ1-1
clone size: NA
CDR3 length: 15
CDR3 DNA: TGTGCCAGCAGCTTAGATGGGGACTTGAACACTGAAGCTTTCTTT
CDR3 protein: CASSLDGDLNTEAFF

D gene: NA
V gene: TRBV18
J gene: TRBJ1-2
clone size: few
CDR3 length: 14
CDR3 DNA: TGTGCCAGCTCACCACCGAGCGTGAGCTATGGCTACACCTTC
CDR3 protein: CASSPPSVSYGYTF

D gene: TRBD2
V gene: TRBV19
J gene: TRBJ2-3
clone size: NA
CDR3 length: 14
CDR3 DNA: TGTGCCACCAGAGCGGGGGGCAGTCGAGATACGCAGTATTTT
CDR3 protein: CATRAGGSRDTQYF

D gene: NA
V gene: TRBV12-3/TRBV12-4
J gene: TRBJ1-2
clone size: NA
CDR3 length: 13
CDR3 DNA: TGTGCCAGCAGTTCCTCAGCTAACTATGGCTACACCTTC
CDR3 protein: CASSSSANYGYTF

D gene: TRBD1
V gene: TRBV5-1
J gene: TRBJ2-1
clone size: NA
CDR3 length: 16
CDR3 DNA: TGCGCCAGCAGCTCACAGGGGGCGAGCTCCTACAATGAGCAGTTCTTC
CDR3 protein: CASSSQGASSYNEQFF

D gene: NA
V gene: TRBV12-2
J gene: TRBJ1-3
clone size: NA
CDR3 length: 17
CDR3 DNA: TGTGCAAGTCGCTTAGAGGGGGAGGGCGGCTATGGAAACACCATATATTTT
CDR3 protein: CASRLEGEGGYGNTIYF

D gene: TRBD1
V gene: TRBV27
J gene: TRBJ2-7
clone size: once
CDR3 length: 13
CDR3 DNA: TGTGCCAGCAGACGGACAGGCTCCTACGAGCAGTACTTC
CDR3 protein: CASRRTGSYEQYF

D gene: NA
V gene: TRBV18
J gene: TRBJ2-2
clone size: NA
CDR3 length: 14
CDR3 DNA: TGTGCCAGCTCACCTCTTACGAACACCGGGGAGCTGTTTTTT
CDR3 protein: CASSPLTNTGELFF

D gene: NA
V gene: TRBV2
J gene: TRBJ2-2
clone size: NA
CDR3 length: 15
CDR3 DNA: TGTGCCAGCAGTCGGGACTCCGGAGGGACCGGGGAGCTGTTTTTT
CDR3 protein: CASSRDSGGTGELFF

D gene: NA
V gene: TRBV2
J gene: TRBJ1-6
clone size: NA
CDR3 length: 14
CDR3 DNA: TGTGCCAGCAGTGAAGACGGAGATAATTCACCCCTCCACTTT
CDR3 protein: CASSEDGDNSPLHF

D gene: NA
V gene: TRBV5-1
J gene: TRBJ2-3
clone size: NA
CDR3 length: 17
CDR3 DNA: TGCGCCAGCAGCTCCACGAGAGACAGGAACGGCACAGATACGCAGTATTTT
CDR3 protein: CASSSTRDRNGTDTQYF

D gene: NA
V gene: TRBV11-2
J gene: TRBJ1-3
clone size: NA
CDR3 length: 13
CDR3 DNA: TGTGCCAGCAGCTTAGGTGGAGGGTACACCATATATTTT
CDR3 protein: CASSLGGGYTIYF

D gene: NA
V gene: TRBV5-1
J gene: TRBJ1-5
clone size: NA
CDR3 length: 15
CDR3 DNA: TGCGCCAGCAGCCCCGGGGGGGGAAGCAATCAGCCCCAGCATTTT
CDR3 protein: CASSPGGGSNQPQHF

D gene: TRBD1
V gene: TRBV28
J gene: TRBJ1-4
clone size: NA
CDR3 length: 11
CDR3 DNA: TGTGCCATACAGGGGCTAGAAAAACTGTTTTTT
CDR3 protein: CAIQGLEKLFF

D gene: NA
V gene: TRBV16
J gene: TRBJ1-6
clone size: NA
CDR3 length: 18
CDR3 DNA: TGTGCCAGCAGCCAAGAACCAGCCTGGGCCACTTCTAATTCACCCCTCCACTTT
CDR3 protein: CASSQEPAWATSNSPLHF

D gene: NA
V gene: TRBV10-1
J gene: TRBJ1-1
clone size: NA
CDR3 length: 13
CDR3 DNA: TGCGCCAGCAGTGCCCAGCCGGGCACTGAAGCTTTCTTT
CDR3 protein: CASSAQPGTEAFF

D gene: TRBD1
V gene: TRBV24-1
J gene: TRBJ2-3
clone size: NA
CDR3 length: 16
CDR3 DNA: TGTGCCACCAGTGATTTAGGACAGGGAGACACAGATACGCAGTATTTT
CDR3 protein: CATSDLGQGDTDTQYF

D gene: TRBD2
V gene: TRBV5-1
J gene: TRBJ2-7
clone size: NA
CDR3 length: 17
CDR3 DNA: TGCGCCAGCAGCTTGGGTACTAGCGGGGGGCTCTCCTACGAGCAGTACTTC
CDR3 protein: CASSLGTSGGLSYEQYF

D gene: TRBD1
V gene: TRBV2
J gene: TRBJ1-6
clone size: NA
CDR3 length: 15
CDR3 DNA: TGTGCCAGCAGCCGAGGACAGGGGGCTAGTTCACCCCTCCACTTT
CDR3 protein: CASSRGQGASSPLHF

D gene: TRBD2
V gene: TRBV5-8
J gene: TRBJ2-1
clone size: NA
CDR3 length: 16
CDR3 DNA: TGTGCCAGCAGCTCGCGGGGACTAGTCGATTTCAGTGAGCAGTTCTTC
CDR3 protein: CASSSRGLVDFSEQFF

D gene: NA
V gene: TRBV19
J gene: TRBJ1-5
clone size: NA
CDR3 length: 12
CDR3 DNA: TGTGCCAGTAGTGTCTTAAATCAGCCCCAGCATTTT
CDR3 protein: CASSVLNQPQHF

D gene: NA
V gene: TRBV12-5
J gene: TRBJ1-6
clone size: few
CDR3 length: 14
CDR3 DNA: TGTGCTAGTGGTTCGGGGGACCGGGTGCCACCCCTCCACTTT
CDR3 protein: CASGSGDRVPPLHF

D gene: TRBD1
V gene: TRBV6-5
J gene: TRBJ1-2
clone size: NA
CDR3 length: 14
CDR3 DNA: TGTGCCAGCAGTTACGGACAGGGGTCCTATGGCTACACCTTC
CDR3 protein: CASSYGQGSYGYTF

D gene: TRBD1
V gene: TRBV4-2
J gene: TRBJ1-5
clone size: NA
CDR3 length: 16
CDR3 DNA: TGTGCCAGCAGCCAAGAGGACAGGGTACGCAATCAGCCCCAGCATTTT
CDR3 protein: CASSQEDRVRNQPQHF

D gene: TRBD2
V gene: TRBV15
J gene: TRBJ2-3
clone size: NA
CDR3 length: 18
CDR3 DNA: TGTGCCACCAGCAGAGATGGGGCTAGCGGGGGGGCAACAGATACGCAGTATTTT
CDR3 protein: CATSRDGASGGATDTQYF

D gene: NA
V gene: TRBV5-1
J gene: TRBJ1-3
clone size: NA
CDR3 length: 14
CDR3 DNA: TGCGCCAGCAGCCCCCGGGGTTCTGGAAACACCATATATTTT
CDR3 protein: CASSPRGSGNTIYF

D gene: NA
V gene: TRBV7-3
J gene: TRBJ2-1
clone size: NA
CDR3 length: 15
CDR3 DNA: TGTGCCAGCAGCCCCGACCGGAGCTCCTACAATGAGCAGTTCTTC
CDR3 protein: CASSPDRSSYNEQFF

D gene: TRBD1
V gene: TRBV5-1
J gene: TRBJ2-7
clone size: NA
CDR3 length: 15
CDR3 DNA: TGCGCCAGCAGCAAGGTTGCGGGACAGGGGTTCGAGCAGTACTTC
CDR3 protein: CASSKVAGQGFEQYF

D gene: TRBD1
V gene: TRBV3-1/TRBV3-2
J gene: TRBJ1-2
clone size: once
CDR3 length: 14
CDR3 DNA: TGTGCCAGCAGCCCGACAGGGGCAAACTATGGCTACACCTTC
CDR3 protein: CASSPTGANYGYTF

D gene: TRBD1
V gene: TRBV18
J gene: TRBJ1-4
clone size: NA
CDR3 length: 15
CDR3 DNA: TGTGCCAGCTCATCCTCAGGGGGCGCAGGGGAAAAACTGTTTTTT
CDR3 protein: CASSSSGGAGEKLFF

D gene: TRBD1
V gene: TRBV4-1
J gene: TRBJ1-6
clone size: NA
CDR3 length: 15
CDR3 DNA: TGCGCCAGCAGCCAAGGGACAGGGAACAATTCACCCCTCCACTTT
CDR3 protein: CASSQGTGNNSPLHF

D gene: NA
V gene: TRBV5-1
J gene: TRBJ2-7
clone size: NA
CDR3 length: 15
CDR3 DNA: TGCGCCAGCAGCTTGGGGCAGGGCCTCTCCTACGAGCAGTACTTC
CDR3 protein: CASSLGQGLSYEQYF

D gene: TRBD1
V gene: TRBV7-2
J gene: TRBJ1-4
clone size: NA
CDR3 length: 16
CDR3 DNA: TGTGCCAGCAGCCCAAGCCTCCGGGACAGGCTAGGAGGACTGTTTTTT
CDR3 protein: CASSPSLRDRLGGLFF

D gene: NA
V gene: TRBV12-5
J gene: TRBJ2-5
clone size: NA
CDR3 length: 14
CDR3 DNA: TGTGCTAGTGGATCGGACAGTAGGGTGGAGACCCAGTACTTC
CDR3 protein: CASGSDSRVETQYF

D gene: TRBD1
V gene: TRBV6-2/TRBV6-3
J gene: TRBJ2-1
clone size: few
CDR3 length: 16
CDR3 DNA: TGTGCCAGCAGTTACCCCCTCGGGACAGTATACAATGAGCAGTTCTTC
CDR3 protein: CASSYPLGTVYNEQFF

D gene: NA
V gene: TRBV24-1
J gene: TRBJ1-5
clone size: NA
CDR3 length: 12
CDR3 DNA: TGTGCCACCAGTGAGTTAAATCAGCCCCAGCATTTT
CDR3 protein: CATSELNQPQHF

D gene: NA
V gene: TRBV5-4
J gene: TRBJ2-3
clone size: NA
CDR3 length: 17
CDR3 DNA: TGTGCCAGCAGCTTGGAAGGACTACCCCATAGCACAGATACGCAGTATTTT
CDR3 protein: CASSLEGLPHSTDTQYF

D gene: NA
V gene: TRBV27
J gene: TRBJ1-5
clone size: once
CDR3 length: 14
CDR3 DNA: TGTGCCAGCAGTTTTGGGCCGAACAATCAGCCCCAGCATTTT
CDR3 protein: CASSFGPNNQPQHF

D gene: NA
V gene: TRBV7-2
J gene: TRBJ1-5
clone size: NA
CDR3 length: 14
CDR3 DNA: TGTGCCAGCAGCGAAGGACGGACAAATCAGCCCCAGCATTTT
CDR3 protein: CASSEGRTNQPQHF

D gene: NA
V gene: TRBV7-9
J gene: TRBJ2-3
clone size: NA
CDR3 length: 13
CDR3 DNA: TGTGCCAGCGGAATCCGACAAACAGATACGCAGTATTTT
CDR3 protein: CASGIRQTDTQYF

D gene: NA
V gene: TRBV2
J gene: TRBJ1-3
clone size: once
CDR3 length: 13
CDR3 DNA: TGTGCCGGAGGATCCTACTCTGGAAACACCATATATTTT
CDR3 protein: CAGGSYSGNTIYF

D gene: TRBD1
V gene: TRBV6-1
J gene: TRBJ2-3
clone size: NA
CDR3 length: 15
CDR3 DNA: TGTGCCAGCAGTGAAGGGGACAGGTACACAGATACGCAGTATTTT
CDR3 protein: CASSEGDRYTDTQYF

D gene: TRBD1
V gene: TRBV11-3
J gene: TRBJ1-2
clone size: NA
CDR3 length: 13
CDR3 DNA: TGTGCCAGCAGCTGGGGGACAGCCTCCGGCTACACCTTC
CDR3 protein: CASSWGTASGYTF

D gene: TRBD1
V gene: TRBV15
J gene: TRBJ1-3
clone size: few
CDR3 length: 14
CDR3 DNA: TGTGCCACCAGCACAGGGGGCTCGGGAAACACCATATATTTT
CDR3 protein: CATSTGGSGNTIYF

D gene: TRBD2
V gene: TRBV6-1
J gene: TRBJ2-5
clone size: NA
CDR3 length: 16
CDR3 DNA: TGTGCCAGCAGTGAAGCGCGGCTAGCGGGGGGGGAGACCCAGTACTTC
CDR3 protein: CASSEARLAGGETQYF

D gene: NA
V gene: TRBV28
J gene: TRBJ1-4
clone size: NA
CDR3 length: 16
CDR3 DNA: TGTGCCAGCAACCTCGGCGGGGATGCAACTAATGAAAAACTGTTTTTT
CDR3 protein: CASNLGGDATNEKLFF